This T cell receptor beta chain emerged from a study of cytomegalovirus exposure and HLA in healthy donors (dated by TCRdb to 2016 to 2017). General notes on the study: A later analysis indicated that the 130 or so validation repertoires were generated on the platform also employed for the roughly 730 repertoires of the first cohort. The study aimed to test whether signatures of past pathogen exposure could be identified by cataloging public T cell receptors. Besides the first cohort of more than 650 subjects, a separate validation cohort made up of about 120 different subjects was used. To predict cytomegalovirus infection status, the study combined high-throughput TCR immunosequencing, statistical association of individual TCRs with disease status, and machine learning. Broad study findings and their caveats: A later analysis had no HLA typing for the validation cohort, so co-occurrence there was scored across all 120 repertoires. The classifier was reported to diagnose cytomegalovirus status with high specificity and sensitivity in both the original cohort and the validation cohort. While some public TCRs were present in many individuals, most TCR sequences turned up only very rarely across donors. In a later analysis, TCRs clustered in the first cohort were found to also tend to co-occur in the roughly 130 validation repertoires, with 85% to 95% of cluster scores above 0. In the study, some 160 TCR beta chains were listed as associated with cytomegalovirus. The authors suggested that the approach could potentially be generalized to other disease states and immunological phenotypes. A few of the identified cytomegalovirus-associated TCR beta chains were confirmed in vitro to be specific for cytomegalovirus antigens.

Separate from the approximately 700-subject first cohort, the validation cohort of 120 subjects was the group to which the donors belonged. Receptor libraries were prepared by the immunoSEQ multiplex PCR assay. The published analysis was carried out like this. To diagnose cytomegalovirus status from the catalog of TCR beta chain sequences, a statistical classification framework was built. Imported from immuneACCESS, the table was reduced by TCRdb to in-frame sequences with V and J called. These copies leave out some clones; in studies compared against another copy, an unresolved V gene accounts for under half, and the cause of the remainder is not known. That table supplies the V and J calls and clone size; D and trimming were determined from the DNA. The sample records more than 60,000 clones, approximately 96% of which are singletons. 4.5% to 5% of the sample lies in the top ten. The germline V gene (reference sequence) gives CDR1 as GTSNPN and CDR2 as SVGIG. Reading from cysteine to phenylalanine, the CDR3 counts 16 amino acids. The read is trimmed to its CDR3 DNA, 48 bases read in frame from base 1. The trim is 0 bases for V and 4 bases for J, with a gap of 18 bases between the germline ends.

Note on this clone: It has no known antigen specificity. Base qualities are missing; no much larger clone stands one base away.

This TCR was recovered from a young woman in good health and CMV-seropositive. The sequencing input was PBMCs. The chain links TRBV30 with TRBJ1-2, and the D gene may be TRBD1, 5 bases matching. The base sequence is TGTGCCTGGAGTGTACGCCGACAGCCTGGGCCCTATGGCTACACCTTC. This codes for CAWSVRRQPGPYGYTF.